The clone carrying this T cell receptor beta chain has ten or more counts. One entry per CDR3 protein, called by TCRdb with MiXCR from the RT-PCR reads. The sample includes a few hundred thousand distinct CDR3 sequences, around 11% of them seen just once. The sample is drawn from a study of response to subunit inactivated influenza vaccine. Trimming left V 3 bases short and J 4 bases short, with 13 bases between. In germline, CDR1 is SGHAT, CDR2 FQNNGV. The CDR3 runs 14 residues. These data are also associated with another study on T cells expressing NK-cell markers. From that report: Synthesis of TCR beta cDNA relied on 5'RACE template switching carrying UMIs. Seven of the eight sequenced donors were HCMV-seropositive; one was seronegative. An anti-gamma-delta TCR antibody confined sorting to alpha-beta TCR T cells across several of the experiments. Leadership of the CD3+CD56-NKG2C+ fraction also belonged to these clonotypes in several donors. HCMV specificity was not established for the expanded NKG2C+ T cell clones.

The source material was PBMCs from blood, sampled on the day of vaccination. The TCR originated in a man in his fifties who received an inactivated influenza vaccine. V and J are TRBV11-2 and TRBJ2-7; no definite D call. The CDR3 loop reads CASSLGRERYEQYF. Written as DNA, the CDR3 is TGTGCCAGCAGCTTGGGCAGAGAGAGGTACGAGCAGTACTTC.